This entry features one T cell receptor beta chain sequence. These data come from a study of CD8 T cells in Susac syndrome. In the study overall: Sequencing included Susac syndrome patients, more than five of them with active disease and roughly eight in remission. Blood was drawn from patients with Susac syndrome. At that point, they were therapy-naive, on corticosteroids, or on intravenous immunoglobulin alone.

TEMRA cells underwent FACS enrichment and CD8+ and CD4+ T cells underwent negative isolation. The V gene lost 0 bases and the J gene lost 2 bases, with 7 bases spanning the gap. Germline loops: CDR1 MNHNY, CDR2 SVGAGI (reference sequence). The CDR3 loop spans 14 amino acids. Reverse transcription of roughly 0.45 to 1 ug RNA used random hexamers. MiXCR, run by TCRdb on the immunoSEQ multiplex PCR reads, gives a single entry per CDR3 protein. The sample contains roughly 180,000 distinct CDR3 sequences, 85% to 95% of which appear only once. This clonotype was obtained from a human donor with Susac syndrome. The chain couples TRBV6-6 to TRBJ1-1; D ambiguous. Input material: CD4+ T cells from PBMCs. CDR3 residues: CASSYSMANTEAFF. In nucleotides, the CDR3 is TGTGCCAGCAGTTACTCAATGGCAAACACTGAAGCTTTCTTT.